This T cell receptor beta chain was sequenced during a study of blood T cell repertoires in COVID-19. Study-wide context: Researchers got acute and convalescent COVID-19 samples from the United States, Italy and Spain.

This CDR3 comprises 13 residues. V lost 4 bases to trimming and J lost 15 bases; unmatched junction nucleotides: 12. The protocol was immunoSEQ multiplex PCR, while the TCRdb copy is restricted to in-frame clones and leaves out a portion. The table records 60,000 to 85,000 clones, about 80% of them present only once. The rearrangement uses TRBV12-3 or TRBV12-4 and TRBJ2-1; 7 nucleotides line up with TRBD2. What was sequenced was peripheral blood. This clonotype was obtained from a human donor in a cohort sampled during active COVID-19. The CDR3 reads CASSSRGVTGGFF. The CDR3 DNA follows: TGTGCCAGCAGTTCCCGGGGGGTCACCGGGGGGTTCTTC.